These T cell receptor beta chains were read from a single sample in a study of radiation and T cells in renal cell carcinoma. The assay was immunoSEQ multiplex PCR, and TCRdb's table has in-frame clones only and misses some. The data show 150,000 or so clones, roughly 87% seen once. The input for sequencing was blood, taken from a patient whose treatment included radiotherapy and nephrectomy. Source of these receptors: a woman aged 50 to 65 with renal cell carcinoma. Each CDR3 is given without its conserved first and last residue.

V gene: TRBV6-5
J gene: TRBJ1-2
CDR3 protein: ASSYEGGYT

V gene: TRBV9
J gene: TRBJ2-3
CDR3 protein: ASSALGLNTQY

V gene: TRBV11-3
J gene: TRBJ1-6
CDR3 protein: ASSLDPGSPLH

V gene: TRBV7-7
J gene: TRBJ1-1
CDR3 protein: ASSKDRGTEAF

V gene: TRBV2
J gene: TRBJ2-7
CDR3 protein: ATQGSRNSYEQY

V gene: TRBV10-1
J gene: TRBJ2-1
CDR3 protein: ASSELGQSNNEQF

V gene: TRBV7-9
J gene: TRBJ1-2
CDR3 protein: ASDGGGRNYGYT

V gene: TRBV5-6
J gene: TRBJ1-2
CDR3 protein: ASSGGLNPPGGYT

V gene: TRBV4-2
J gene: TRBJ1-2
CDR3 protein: ASSQAEGGNYGYT

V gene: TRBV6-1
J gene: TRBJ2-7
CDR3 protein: ASSERDSGEQY

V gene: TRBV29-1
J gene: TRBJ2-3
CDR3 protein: SVDSPGAPGTDTQY

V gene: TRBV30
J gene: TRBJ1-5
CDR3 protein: AWSAGRLYSNQPQH

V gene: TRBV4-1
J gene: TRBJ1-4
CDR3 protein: ASSPGRWEKLF

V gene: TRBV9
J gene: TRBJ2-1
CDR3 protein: ASRSGGSDEQF

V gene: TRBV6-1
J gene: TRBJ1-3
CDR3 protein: ASSETKTGWSDTIY

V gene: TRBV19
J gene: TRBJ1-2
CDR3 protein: ASRDGALYGYT

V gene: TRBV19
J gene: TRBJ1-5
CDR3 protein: ASSIGSDQPQH

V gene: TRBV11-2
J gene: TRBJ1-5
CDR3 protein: ASSLDRDQPQH

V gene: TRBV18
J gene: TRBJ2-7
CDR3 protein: ASSKASSYEQY

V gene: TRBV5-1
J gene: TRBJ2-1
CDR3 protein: ASSWRVQAGNEQF

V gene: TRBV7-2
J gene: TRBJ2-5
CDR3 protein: ASSLATYASSFRETQY

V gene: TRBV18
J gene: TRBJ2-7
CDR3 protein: ASSPQGLAYEQY

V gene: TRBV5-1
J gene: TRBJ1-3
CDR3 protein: ASSFAEDAGNTIY

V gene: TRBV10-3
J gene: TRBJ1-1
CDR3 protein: AISSIQGVNTEAF

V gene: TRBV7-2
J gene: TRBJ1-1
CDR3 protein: ASSPQGLNTEAF

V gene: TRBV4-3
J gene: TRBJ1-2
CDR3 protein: ASSLRPGTGDGGYT

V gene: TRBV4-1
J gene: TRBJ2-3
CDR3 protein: ASSQGWGAPDTQY

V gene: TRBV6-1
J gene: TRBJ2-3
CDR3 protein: ASSESLSGGTDTQY

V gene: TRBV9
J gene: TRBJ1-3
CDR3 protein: ASSVGGSSGNTIY

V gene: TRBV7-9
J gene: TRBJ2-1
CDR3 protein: ASSLVRGGDEQF

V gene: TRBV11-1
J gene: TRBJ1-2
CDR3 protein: ASSLGDSDYGYT

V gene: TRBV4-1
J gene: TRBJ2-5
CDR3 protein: ASSQEPSVETQY

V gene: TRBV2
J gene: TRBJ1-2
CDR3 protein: ASRTGVESYGYT

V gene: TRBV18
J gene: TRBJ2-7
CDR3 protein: ASSPQGQGLYEQY

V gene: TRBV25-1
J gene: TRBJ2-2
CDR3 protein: ASSKSGTGNTGELF

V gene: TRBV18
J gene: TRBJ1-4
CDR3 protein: ASSPPLRDRSNEKLF

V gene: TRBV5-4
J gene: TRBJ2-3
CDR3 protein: ASSPPGLAGGTTDTQY

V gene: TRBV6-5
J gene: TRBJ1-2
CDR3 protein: ASSYTMGGKDGYT

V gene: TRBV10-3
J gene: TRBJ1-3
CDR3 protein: AISESWGGSGNTIY

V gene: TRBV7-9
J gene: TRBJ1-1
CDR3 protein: ASSLYQAGVTEAF

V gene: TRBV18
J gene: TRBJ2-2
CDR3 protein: ASSPEQTTGELF

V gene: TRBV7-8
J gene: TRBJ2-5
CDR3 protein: ASSLASGGGVKETQY

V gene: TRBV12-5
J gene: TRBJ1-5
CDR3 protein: ASGFGAGFGQPQH

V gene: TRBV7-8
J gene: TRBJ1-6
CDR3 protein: ASSLNRDNSVSPLH

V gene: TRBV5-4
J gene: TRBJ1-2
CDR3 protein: ASSLHDGGLGYGYT

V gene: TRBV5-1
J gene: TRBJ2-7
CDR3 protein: ASSLSSYEQY

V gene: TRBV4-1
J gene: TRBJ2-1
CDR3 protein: ASSHQPWTLYNEQF

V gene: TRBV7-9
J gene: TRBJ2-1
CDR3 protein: ASSLSPGPGRNEQF

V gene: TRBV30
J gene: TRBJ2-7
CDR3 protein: AWRNFGTAGGEQY

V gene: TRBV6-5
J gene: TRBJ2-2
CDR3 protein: AIGTVNTGELF

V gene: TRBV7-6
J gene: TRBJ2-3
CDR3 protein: ASSLNPATSTDTQY

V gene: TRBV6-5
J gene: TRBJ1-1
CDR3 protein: ASSYSEQVVEAF

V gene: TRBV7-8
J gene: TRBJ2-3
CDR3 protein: ASRLAGGDTQY

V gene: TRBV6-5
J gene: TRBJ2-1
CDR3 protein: ASSYSGLAGGHEQF

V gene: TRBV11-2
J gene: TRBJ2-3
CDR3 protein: ASSLGITAGTDTQY